This T cell receptor (beta chain) was identified in a study of T cell changes during pregnancy in multiple sclerosis. This clone was found a few times. Sequenced by immunoSEQ multiplex PCR; TCRdb stores in-frame clones only, minus some. The sample consists of some 76,000 clones, about 90% of them appearing once. Germline CDR1 is MGHRA and CDR2 is YSYEKL. V shed 0 bases and J 8 bases; nucleotides not matched to a gene: 11. This CDR3 comprises 17 residues. This material consisted of CD4+ T cells from peripheral blood mononuclear cells, taken after pregnancy. The chain combines TRBV4-1 with TRBJ1-5; 9 bases align to TRBD1. The sequence was obtained from a female donor with multiple sclerosis, enrolled in a pregnancy study. This CDR3 is CASSQDGFGQGPEPQHF. CDR3 DNA sequence: TGCGCCAGCAGCCAAGATGGGTTTGGACAGGGGCCTGAGCCCCAGCATTTT.